These 5 T cell receptor beta chains came from one sample sequenced in a study of memory CD4+ T cells and cytomegalovirus serostatus. Sequencing used immunoSEQ multiplex PCR; TCRdb keeps in-frame clones, though not all of them. The sample includes some 73,000 clones, approximately 78% seen only once; the top ten take 2.5% to 3%. The sort gate was single viable CD3+CD4+CD8-CD45RO+ cells for memory CD4+ T cells. The source material was memory CD4+ T cells from blood. All receptors come from an adult in good health and CMV-seropositive.

The chain links TRBV28 to TRBJ1-1, with a tentative D call TRBD1 (5 bases). The CDR3 covers 13 residues. Germline CDR1 and CDR2: MDHEN and SYDVKM. Trimming left V 2 bases short and J 7 bases short, with 11 bases between. For the CDR3, the DNA is TGTGCCAGCAGTTTAAACAGGCTGAGTGAAGCTTTCTTT. This codes for CASSLNRLSEAFF.

This clone has only a few counts. The rearrangement joins TRBV30 to TRBJ1-4; D is undetermined. Germline CDR1 GTSNPN, CDR2 SVGIG (reference sequence). The CDR3 totals 16 residues. Trimming removed 1 base from V and 4 bases from J, with 16 bases in between. This chain's CDR3 is CAWSGKFANYNEKLFF. As DNA, the CDR3 is TGTGCCTGGAGTGGGAAATTTGCGAATTATAATGAAAAACTGTTTTTT.

The CDR3 reads CASSSGRQGNEKLFF. CDR3 coding DNA: TGTGCCAGCAGCTCAGGACGACAGGGAAATGAAAAACTGTTTTTT. This chain connects TRBV11-1 to TRBJ1-4, with TRBD1 identical over 7 bases. The CDR3 has 15 residues. J gave up 5 bases and V 4 bases, and 7 bases lay outside the gene matches. Germline CDR1 SGHAT, CDR2 FQDESV (reference sequence).

This chain uses TRBV6-4 with TRBJ1-5; D gene unclear. Germline values: CDR1 MRHNA, CDR2 SNTAGT. Trimming shortened V by 0 bases and J by 4 bases, and 7 bases separated the two germline ends. The CDR3 sequence is 14 residues long. This chain's CDR3 is CASSDSNGNQPQHF. The CDR3 nucleotides are TGTGCCAGCAGTGACTCGAATGGGAATCAGCCCCAGCATTTT.

The chain couples TRBV2 to TRBJ2-1, with D perhaps matching TRBD1 or TRBD2 (5 bases each). Germline CDR1 SNHLY, CDR2 FYNNEI. There are 16 residues in the CDR3. The V end was cut by 3 bases, the J end by 2 bases, with 14 bases between. The CDR3 coding sequence is TGTGCCAGCAGTGAGGGACGGCTCACCACCTACAATGAGCAGTTCTTC. Encoded protein: CASSEGRLTTYNEQFF.